A selection of T cell receptor beta chains follows, all from one sample in a study of blood T cell repertoires in COVID-19. The method was immunoSEQ multiplex PCR; TCRdb's version includes in-frame clones alone and lacks a portion of them. The sample holds fewer than 450,000 clones; nearly 90% are singletons and the top ten take around 2.1%. Sequences were obtained from PBMCs or T cells enriched from blood (not recorded which). The receptors originated from a woman between 35 and 50 years old with acute COVID-19. CDR3s include the opening cysteine and the closing phenylalanine or tryptophan. The order of the fields is D gene, CDR3 length, J gene, V gene, clone size, CDR3 protein, CDR3 DNA. D genes are given only for firm matches. The listing skips clone size in some rows; elsewhere it reads once, few, many or a size class.

>.|14|TRBJ1-5|TRBV5-1|.
CASSLLGGNQPQHF
TGCGCCAGCAGCTTGTTAGGGGGCAATCAGCCCCAGCATTTT
>.|14|TRBJ2-5|TRBV19|.
CASSAQGKRETQYF
TGTGCCAGTAGTGCGCAGGGGAAAAGGGAGACCCAGTACTTC
>TRBD1|14|TRBJ2-7|TRBV2|.
CASSGGQSSYEQYF
TGTGCCAGCAGTGGGGGACAGAGCTCCTACGAGCAGTACTTC
>.|14|TRBJ1-6|TRBV27|.
CASRSGFANSPLHF
TGTGCCAGCAGATCGGGATTTGCTAATTCACCCCTCCACTTT
>.|15|TRBJ1-5|TRBV6-5|few
CASSYIWEAGQPQHF
TGTGCCAGCAGTTACATCTGGGAGGCGGGTCAGCCCCAGCATTTT
>.|14|TRBJ1-5|TRBV5-1|.
CASSLGDFSQPQHF
TGCGCCAGCAGCCTAGGTGATTTTTCTCAGCCCCAGCATTTT
>TRBD1|14|TRBJ1-2|TRBV24-1|.
CATSDPRTGLGYTF
TGTGCCACCAGTGATCCTCGGACAGGGCTTGGCTACACCTTC
>TRBD1|16|TRBJ2-6|TRBV5-8|.
CASSLGTGYGANVLTF
TGTGCCAGCAGCTTGGGGACAGGGTACGGGGCCAACGTCCTGACTTTC
>.|14|TRBJ2-5|TRBV2|once
CASREDEARETQYF
TGTGCCAGCAGGGAAGATGAAGCGCGGGAGACCCAGTACTTC
>.|16|TRBJ2-5|TRBV19|.
CASSIGPNSGQETQYF
TGTGCCAGTAGTATAGGCCCTAATAGCGGACAAGAGACCCAGTACTTC
>.|14|TRBJ2-3|TRBV2|once
CASRRAVSTDTQYF
TGTGCCAGCAGAAGAGCGGTGAGCACAGATACGCAGTATTTT
>.|15|TRBJ2-1|TRBV6-5|.
CASSYYGPPGDEQFF
TGTGCCAGCAGTTACTATGGGCCCCCAGGGGATGAGCAGTTCTTC
>TRBD2|14|TRBJ2-2|TRBV10-2|once
CASSVGGDTGELFF
TGCGCCAGCAGTGTGGGGGGGGACACCGGGGAGCTGTTTTTT
>TRBD1|19|TRBJ1-3|TRBV5-1|.
CASSLVAGQGATVGNTIYF
TGCGCCAGCAGCTTGGTTGCGGGACAGGGGGCGACGGTCGGAAACACCATATATTTT
>TRBD2|14|TRBJ2-1|TRBV7-9|.
CASRGRLATDEQFF
TGTGCCAGCAGGGGGCGACTAGCAACCGATGAGCAGTTCTTC
>.|13|TRBJ2-5|TRBV12-3/TRBV12-4|.
CASSPGSQETQYF
TGTGCCAGCAGTCCCGGGAGTCAAGAGACCCAGTACTTC
>TRBD1|13|TRBJ1-4|TRBV5-4|.
CASTPGQGEKLFF
TGTGCCAGCACCCCGGGACAGGGGGAAAAACTGTTTTTT
>.|14|TRBJ2-5|TRBV19|.
CASSIVAGIETQYF
TGTGCCAGTAGTATAGTGGCAGGGATAGAGACCCAGTACTTC
>.|12|TRBJ2-1|TRBV6-5|.
CASIGTSGEQFF
TGTGCCAGCATAGGTACATCAGGTGAGCAGTTCTTC
>.|16|TRBJ1-1|TRBV27|.
CASSLRVGGIRTEAFF
TGTGCCAGCAGTTTACGGGTGGGAGGGATCAGAACTGAAGCTTTCTTT
>.|13|TRBJ1-3|TRBV7-7|.
CASSAARGDTIYF
TGTGCCAGCAGCGCAGCCCGCGGTGACACCATATATTTT
>.|13|TRBJ1-3|TRBV24-1|.
CATSDNSGNTIYF
TGTGCCACCAGTGACAACTCTGGAAACACCATATATTTT
>.|12|TRBJ1-4|TRBV4-1|.
CASSQDRKRLFF
TGCGCCAGCAGCCAAGATCGAAAACGGCTGTTTTTT
>.|14|TRBJ2-4|TRBV27|.
CASSQNRGKNIQYF
TGTGCCAGCAGTCAGAATCGGGGCAAAAACATTCAGTACTTC
>TRBD1|15|TRBJ1-6|TRBV27|.
CASSDRALPYSPLHF
TGTGCCAGCAGCGACAGGGCCTTACCCTATTCACCCCTCCACTTT